The source of this TCR beta chain is a study of shared clonotypes between healthy human individuals (dated by TCRdb to 2020 to 2022). Study-level background: A couple of women and three men aged 18 to 49 years were included in the cohort. For each donor, three plates each were used for CD4 naive and CD4 memory, two plates were used for CD8 naive, and one plate was used for CD8 memory. To estimate repertoire size and how much clonotypes are shared between individuals, the study performed deep sequencing of blood TCR repertoires from a few healthy adults. To increase sequencing depth and limit assay-specific biases, different laboratories used diverse techniques to prepare libraries and sequence TCR repertoires. Between about 0.85 and 9.5 billion PBMCs per donor were obtained by leukapheresis. What the study reported, not specific to this receptor: Sharing across a handful of donors was observed for around 4.8% of naive CD4, 3% to 3.5% of naive CD8, over 2% of memory CD4, and around 0.44% of memory CD8 clonotypes. Pairwise subsampling indicated that sequencing depth was expected to affect the degree of clonotype sharing among donors. Naive subsets generally had larger estimated clonotype richness than memory subsets did. Because the study included only a small number of donors, the genetic and exposure-history diversity represented was limited. Rarefaction of sorted-subset datasets indicated incomplete sequencing despite the large sequencing depth. Sampling was limited to blood, and TCR repertoires in tissue likely differ from TCR repertoires in blood. Higher generation probabilities were observed for clonotypes shared by all four sorted-subset donors than for non-shared clonotypes.

The donors were healthy, HIV-negative adults with no recently reported acute infections or vaccinations. Every donor was a Caucasian adult residing in Nashville, Tennessee, USA. Magnetic negative selection was used to enrich CD4+ T cells, after which naive cells were positively selected on CD45RA and the negative fraction became the memory subset. Blood was collected by leukapheresis, and PBMCs were isolated by Ficoll-Histopaque density gradient centrifugation and then cryopreserved in liquid nitrogen vapor phase. Purity and quantity of every magnetically sorted T cell population were checked by analytical flow cytometry. Each sorted fraction had its genomic DNA isolated and then quantified by UV absorbance on a Nanodrop 2000c. Using the deep immunoSEQ assay, TCR CDR3 regions were amplified from genomic DNA by multiplex PCR. Extracted genomic DNA from each cell subset was spread evenly across all wells of several immunoSEQ 96-well plates, with each plate serving as a replicate. For sorted subsets, approximately 200 ng of genomic DNA, equivalent to around 30,000 T cell genomes, went into each replicate PCR. The purified libraries were quantified using a Qubit 3.0 fluorometer, sized with a Bioanalyzer 2100, and then quantified again using the KAPA Library Quantification kit. A separate single-read 150-cycle Illumina NextSeq 550 flow cell was used to sequence each immunoSEQ 96-well plate. As for the authors' bioinformatics: Because the immunoSEQ output held only junctional sequences and lacked quality scores, the filtering could not match the filtering applied to full-length reads. To assign V/J genes and CDR3, sequences were annotated using PyIR, a Python wrapper for IgBLAST v1.9, with IMGT germline references. Any read was removed if the V/J assignment was weak (E-value above 1e-6), the CDR3 was missing, or the read contained stop codons, out-of-frame junctions, or ambiguous translated residues. V3J clonotypes were defined by identical inferred V gene, J gene, and CDR3 amino acid sequence. The percentage overlap between two repertoires was calculated by dividing the number of shared unique clonotypes by the size of the smaller repertoire. Three approaches were used to assess repertoire richness: RTK rarefaction, the Chao1 estimator, and Recon v2.1 estimates of unobserved clonotypes. Generation probabilities were computed with OLGA for all TCRbeta clonotypes obtained by the gDNA method from a handful of donors. The table comes from immuneACCESS by way of TCRdb, which keeps in-frame sequences with V and J called. Part of the clones is missing from these tables; in studies checked, under half for an unresolved V gene and the rest for unknown reasons. That table furnishes V, J and clone size, whereas the DNA furnished D and trimming. The sample table contains 1 million to 1.2 million clones; only one count was recorded for 70% to 80% of them. 0.89% of the sample is taken by the ten largest.

This clone was seen a handful of times. This receptor's antigen is unknown. Per-base quality was not reported, and no clone a single base away is much larger than it. Based on the germline V gene, the CDR1 and CDR2 sequences are SGHTA and FQGNSA. After removal of 4 bases from V and 11 bases from J, the junction retains 6 bases not matched to a gene. Counted from cysteine to phenylalanine, this CDR3 has 13 amino acids. Only CDR3 DNA remains: 39 bases, in frame from the first base. Recombination joined TRBV7-2 with TRBJ2-1; 9 bases in between match TRBD1. This TCR came from a man younger than 35 in good health. Some clones in this sample may be carry-over from other donors' samples. Source material: memory CD4+ T cells from PBMCs. The cell subset or site label of this sample denotes: CD45RA-negative fraction. The sequenced DNA: TGTGCCAGCAGCTGGGACACAGGGGGCCAGCAGTTCTTC. Its translation is CASSWDTGGQQFF.